This T cell receptor (beta chain) was obtained from a study of blood T cell repertoires in COVID-19. Study details: Specimens from acute and convalescent COVID-19 originated in the United States, Italy and Spain. The cDNA or gDNA used as material had been derived from T cells, B-cell-depleted T cells, or PBMCs.

In the original analysis: Nucleated cell counts were estimated from reference gene primer amplification. Assay: immunoSEQ multiplex PCR; the TCRdb copy retains only in-frame clones and omits some. V and J calls plus clone size are reproduced from that table; the DNA served to infer D and trimming. Among about 99,000 clones listed, about 82% were seen once. The V and J ends lost 5 bases and 5 bases respectively, with 16 bases between them. Germline values: CDR1 MNHEY, CDR2 SVGAGI. The CDR3 is 15 amino acids. The chain recombines TRBV6-5 with TRBJ1-5; TRBD1 is a possible D gene (6 bases). The receptor was derived from a woman in her sixties or seventies in a cohort sampled during active or convalescent COVID-19. Source material: peripheral blood. CDR3 nucleotides: TGTGCCAGCAGTCCAAACACACAGGGCTATCAGCCCCAGCATTTT. Amino acids: CASSPNTQGYQPQHF.